This T cell receptor beta chain was sequenced during a study of CD8 T cells in Susac syndrome. It was healthy donors who served as the controls, matched for age and sex. Isolation of CD8+ and CD4+ T cells was performed negatively, whereas enrichment of TEMRA cells was done by FACS. Roughly 0.5 to 1 ug RNA was reverse transcribed with random hexamers. Multiplex immunoSEQ PCR targeted 54 Vbeta and 13 Jbeta TCR beta segments. TCRdb ran MiXCR on the immunoSEQ multiplex PCR reads and lists one entry per CDR3 protein. The sample has roughly 150,000 distinct CDR3 sequences, 80% to 95% seen once; the top ten hold just over 0.13%. The junction had 3 bases not matched to a gene; V was cut back by 6 bases and J by 6 bases. From germline, CDR1 is ENHRY and CDR2 SYGVKD. The CDR3 totals 13 residues.

Sequenced: CD4+ T cells from PBMCs. This rearrangement joins TRBV10-3 to TRBJ1-2, with 11 bases identical to TRBD1. The receptor's source is a human donor in good health. This CDR3 is CAISGQGANGYTF. The CDR3 DNA follows: TGTGCCATCAGCGGACAGGGGGCGAATGGCTACACCTTC.